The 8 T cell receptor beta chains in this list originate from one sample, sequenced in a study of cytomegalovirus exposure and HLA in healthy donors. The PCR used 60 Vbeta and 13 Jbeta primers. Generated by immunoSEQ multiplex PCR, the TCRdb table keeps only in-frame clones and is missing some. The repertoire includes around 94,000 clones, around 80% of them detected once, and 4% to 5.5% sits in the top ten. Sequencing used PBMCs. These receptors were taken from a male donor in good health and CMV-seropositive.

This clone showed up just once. CDR3 region: CASSAGQGRTYEQYF. CDR3 DNA sequence: TGCGCCAGCAGCGCGGGACAGGGGAGAACCTACGAGCAGTACTTC. This chain joins TRBV5-1 and TRBJ2-7, with TRBD1 matching over 10 bases. With 4 bases clipped from V and 2 bases from J, the junction kept 6 bases outside the gene matches. The germline V gene has CDR1 SGHRS and CDR2 YFSETQ. This CDR3 is 15 amino acids long.

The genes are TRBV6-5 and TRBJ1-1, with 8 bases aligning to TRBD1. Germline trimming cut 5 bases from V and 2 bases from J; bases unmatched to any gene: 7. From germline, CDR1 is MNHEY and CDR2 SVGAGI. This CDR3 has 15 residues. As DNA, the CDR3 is TGTGCCAGCAGTCTCGACAGGGGCGAAAACACTGAAGCTTTCTTT. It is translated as CASSLDRGENTEAFF.

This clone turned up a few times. CDR3 sequence reads: CASSLQGSSGNTIYF. DNA for the CDR3: TGTGCCAGCAGTTTACAGGGCAGCTCTGGAAACACCATATATTTT. This chain connects TRBV6-6 to TRBJ1-3, with D perhaps TRBD1 (6 bases). The CDR3 sequence is 15 residues long. CDR1 MNHNY and CDR2 SVGAGI come from the germline V gene (reference sequence). The ends were cut back, 4 bases at V and 0 bases at J, with 10 bases in the middle.

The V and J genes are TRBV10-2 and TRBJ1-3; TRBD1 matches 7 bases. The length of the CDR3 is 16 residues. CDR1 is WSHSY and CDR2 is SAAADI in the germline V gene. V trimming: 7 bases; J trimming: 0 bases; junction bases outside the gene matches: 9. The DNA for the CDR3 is TGCGCCAGCACCCCACGGGACAGCTACTCTGGAAACACCATATATTTT. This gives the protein CASTPRDSYSGNTIYF.

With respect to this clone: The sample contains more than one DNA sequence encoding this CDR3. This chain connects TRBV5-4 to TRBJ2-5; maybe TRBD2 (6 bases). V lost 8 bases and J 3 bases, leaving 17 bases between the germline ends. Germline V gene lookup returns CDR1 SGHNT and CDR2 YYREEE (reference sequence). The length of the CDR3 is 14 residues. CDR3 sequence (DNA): TGTGCCAGTAGCCTTAGTGGAGGGAAAGAGACCCAGTACTTC. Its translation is CASSLSGGKETQYF.

The CDR3 nucleotides are TGTGCCAGCAGTTACTCAGCGGGGGTGGAGGACGAGCAGTACTTC. Protein: CASSYSAGVEDEQYF. V is TRBV6-5 and J is TRBJ2-7, with 8 bases fitting TRBD2. The germline gives CDR1 MNHEY, CDR2 SVGAGI. The CDR3 is 15 residues long. The V segment lost 0 bases and the J segment 5 bases; nucleotides outside the gene matches: 6.

The CDR3 here is CASSMIPGALTDTQYF. The CDR3 coding sequence is TGTGCCAGTAGTATGATCCCCGGAGCACTCACAGATACGCAGTATTTT. The rearrangement links TRBV19 to TRBJ2-3; D unclear. This CDR3 is 16 amino acids long. The germline gives CDR1 LNHDA, CDR2 SQIVND (reference sequence). The V end lost 3 bases, the J end lost 2 bases, and 15 bases lay between the germline ends.

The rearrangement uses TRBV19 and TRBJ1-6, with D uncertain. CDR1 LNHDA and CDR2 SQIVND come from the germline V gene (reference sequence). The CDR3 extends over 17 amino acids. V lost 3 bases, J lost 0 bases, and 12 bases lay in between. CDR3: CASSIEFDSSYNSPLHF. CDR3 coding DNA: TGTGCCAGTAGTATCGAATTCGATAGCTCCTATAATTCACCCCTCCACTTT. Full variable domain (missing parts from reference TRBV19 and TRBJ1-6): DGGITQSPKYLFRKEGQNVTLSCEQNLNHDAMYWYRQDPGQGLRLIYYSQIVNDFQKGDIAEGYSVSREKKESFPLTVTSAQKNPTAFYLCASSIEFDSSYNSPLHFGNGTRLTVT.